The 20 T cell receptor beta chains below were found in one sample sequenced in a study of cytomegalovirus exposure and HLA in healthy donors. Amplification used 60 Vbeta primers and 13 Jbeta primers. Measured with immunoSEQ multiplex PCR; TCRdb has only the in-frame clones, and not every one. The sample has fewer than 200,000 clones, more than 70% seen once. Material: PBMCs. The receptor set was obtained from a male donor in good health and CMV-seronegative.

V usage is TRBV6-1 and J usage is TRBJ1-5; no clear D. The CDR3 spans 13 residues. V dropped 4 bases and J dropped 7 bases, with 11 bases sitting between them. Germline V CDR1 and CDR2: MNHNS, SASEGT. The CDR3 is CASSALTYQPQHF. The CDR3 DNA sequence: TGTGCCAGCAGTGCACTGACATACCAGCCCCAGCATTTT.

This clone was counted between two and nine times. This rearrangement joins TRBV7-8 to TRBJ2-1; 7 bases are shared with TRBD2. Germline V gives CDR1 SGHVS, CDR2 FQNEAQ. Trimming cost V 0 bases and J 2 bases; bases outside gene matches: 4. The CDR3 extends over 16 amino acids. CDR3 nucleotides: TGTGCCAGCAGCTTAGCCCTGACTAGCACCTACAATGAGCAGTTCTTC. It encodes CASSLALTSTYNEQFF.

This clone appeared a single time. This sequence joins TRBV7-9 and TRBJ2-7; 8 bases align to TRBD2. The CDR3 has 14 amino acids. The V segment lost 2 bases and the J segment 12 bases; nucleotides outside the gene matches: 12. Germline assignment: CDR1 SEHNR and CDR2 FQNEAQ (reference sequence). The CDR3 bases are TGTGCCAGCAGCTTATTCGACCAAGTAGCGGGGCCGTACTTC. Its protein is CASSLFDQVAGPYF.

The chain combines TRBV6-1 with TRBJ2-6; no clear D gene. Trimming left V 2 bases short and J 1 base short, with 12 bases between. CDR1 and CDR2 from the germline V gene are MNHNS and SASEGT. This CDR3 is built from 17 residues. The CDR3 region has the DNA TGTGCCAGCAGTGAACGTAGTTTCCTGTCTGGGGCCAACGTCCTGACTTTC. Translated, it gives CASSERSFLSGANVLTF.

The J gene is TRBJ2-2, the V gene TRBV27, with D perhaps matching TRBD1 (6 bases). The CDR3 is 13 residues long. V was trimmed by 10 bases and J by 2 bases, leaving 11 bases between them. Germline CDR1 and CDR2: MNHEY and SMNVEV (reference sequence). The CDR3 here is CANMDRNTGELFF. DNA of the CDR3: TGTGCCAACATGGACAGAAACACCGGGGAGCTGTTTTTT.

The gene calls are TRBV11-1 and TRBJ1-4; D remains ambiguous. The CDR3 loop spans 13 amino acids. Germline values: CDR1 SGHAT, CDR2 FQDESV (reference sequence). V dropped 2 bases and J dropped 5 bases, with 6 bases sitting between them. CDR3 amino acids: CASSLFPNEKLFF. Written as DNA, the CDR3 is TGTGCCAGCAGCTTATTCCCAAATGAAAAACTGTTTTTT.

The rearrangement joins TRBV5-1 to TRBJ2-5, with D perhaps TRBD1 (5 bases). Trimming shortened V by 4 bases and J by 9 bases, and 13 bases separated the two germline ends. Germline-derived CDR1 and CDR2 are SGHRS and YFSETQ. The CDR3 has 12 residues. The CDR3 here is CASSIEQASQYF. For the CDR3, the DNA is TGCGCCAGCAGCATCGAACAGGCGTCCCAGTACTTC. Filled out from reference TRBV5-1 and TRBJ2-5, the complete variable domain reads KAGVTQTPRYLIKTRGQQVTLSCSPISGHRSVSWYQQTPGQGLQFLFEYFSETQRNKGNFPGRFSGRQFSNSRSEMNVSTLELGDSALYLCASSIEQASQYFGPGTRLLVL.

On this clone itself: At one end the junction does not follow the germline gene, possibly because of a read error. V and J are TRBV7-9 and TRBJ1-1; the match to TRBD1 covers 10 bases. This CDR3 has 17 residues. From germline, CDR1 is SEHNR and CDR2 FQNEAQ (reference sequence). DNA for the CDR3: TGTTCCAGCAGCTTAGCTTCGGGACAGGGGAAGAACACTGAAGCTTTCTTT. The encoded protein is CSSSLASGQGKNTEAFF. Using reference TRBV7-9 and TRBJ1-1 for the parts outside the CDR3, the full variable domain is DTGVSQNPRHKITKRGQNVTFRCDPISEHNRLYWYRQTLGQGPEFLTYFQNEAQLEKSRLLSDRFSAERPKGSFSTLEIQRTEQGDSAMYLCSSSLASGQGKNTEAFFGQGTRLTVV.

The chain carries TRBV5-1 and TRBJ2-2; 13 bases are shared with TRBD2. This CDR3 is 20 amino acids long. V shed 4 bases, J shed 3 bases, and the junction held 15 bases outside the gene matches. Germline loops: CDR1 SGHRS, CDR2 YFSETQ. CDR3: CASSQTSKLAGGPDTGELFF. The CDR3 DNA is TGCGCCAGCAGCCAGACCTCGAAACTAGCGGGGGGGCCAGACACCGGGGAGCTGTTTTTT.

This rearrangement joins TRBV1 to TRBJ2-7; the table calls TRBD2, which could not be checked here. TRBV1 is deemed a pseudogene. CDR3 length: 16 amino acids. The CDR3 sequence is CTSSHPKRGVPCEQYF. CDR3 nucleotides: TGCACCAGCAGCCACCCGAAGAGAGGAGTCCCCTGCGAGCAGTACTTC.

The rearrangement uses TRBV6-6 and TRBJ1-5; 7 positions agree with TRBD1. The germline V gene has CDR1 MNHNY and CDR2 SVGAGI (reference sequence). The junction had 5 bases not matched to a gene; V was cut back by 10 bases and J by 2 bases. This CDR3 comprises 13 residues. CDR3 DNA sequence: TGTGCCATTAAAGGGACAGGCAATCAGCCCCAGCATTTT. Amino acid sequence: CAIKGTGNQPQHF.

This sequence joins TRBV7-8 and TRBJ2-7, with a tentative D call TRBD2 (5 bases). With 1 base removed from V and 2 bases from J, the gap between germline ends came to 9 bases. Per the germline V gene, CDR1 is SGHVS and CDR2 is FQNEAQ. The CDR3 has 14 amino acids. As DNA, the CDR3 is TGTGCCAGCAGCTTAGTTCGGGAAGCCTACGAGCAGTACTTC. This translates into CASSLVREAYEQYF.

The chain combines TRBV19 with TRBJ2-2, with 7 bases fitting TRBD2. The trim removed 5 bases at V and 4 bases at J, leaving 4 bases unmatched. This CDR3 region has 14 residues. Germline V gene sequence: CDR1 LNHDA, CDR2 SQIVND (reference sequence). CDR3 DNA: TGTGCCAGTAGTCGGGGGGATTTCACCGGGGAGCTGTTTTTT. The encoded protein is CASSRGDFTGELFF.

The V call is TRBV29-1, the J call TRBJ2-1; 8 nucleotides match TRBD1. Trimming removed 6 bases from V and 10 bases from J; junction bases left unmatched: 14. The CDR3 has 14 residues. Per germline, CDR1 SQVTM and CDR2 ANQGSEA. In nucleotides, the CDR3 is TGCAGCGTGAGGCCGGGACAGGCCACGTGGGAGCAGTTCTTC. Protein product: CSVRPGQATWEQFF.

The genes are TRBV6-5 and TRBJ1-1; 10 bases line up with TRBD1. Trimming at V came to 7 bases and at J to 8 bases, leaving 13 bases not matched to a gene. The CDR3 consists of 15 residues. Germline CDR1 reads MNHEY; CDR2 reads SVGAGI. This CDR3 is CASNQPGQGYVEAFF. As DNA, the CDR3 is TGTGCCAGCAATCAACCGGGACAGGGGTACGTGGAAGCTTTCTTT.

The chain recombines TRBV25-1 with TRBJ1-3, with TRBD1 matching over 8 bases. Germline V gives CDR1 MGHDK, CDR2 SYGVNS. The CDR3 loop spans 13 amino acids. The V and J ends lost 7 bases and 7 bases, in that order; junction bases with no gene match: 6. CDR3 sequence (DNA): TGTGCCAGCACCTTAACAGGGGGGAACACCATATATTTT. As protein: CASTLTGGNTIYF.

This clone showed up just a few times. The chain employs TRBV19 and TRBJ2-5; TRBD1 matches at 9 bases. Per germline, CDR1 LNHDA and CDR2 SQIVND (reference sequence). This CDR3 contains 16 residues. V shed 6 bases and J 0 bases; nucleotides not matched to a gene: 8. The CDR3 protein is CASSITGGRYQETQYF. CDR3 nucleotides: TGTGCCAGTAGCATCACAGGGGGCCGGTACCAAGAGACCCAGTACTTC.

The chain recombines TRBV7-9 with TRBJ1-4; TRBD1 is a possible D gene (5 bases). CDR3 length: 17 amino acids. Looked up from germline, CDR1 is SEHNR and CDR2 is FQNEAQ (reference sequence). The ends were cut back, 3 bases at V and 3 bases at J, with 17 bases in the middle. The CDR3 sequence is CASSFPPGGESNEKLFF. The CDR3 DNA reads as TGTGCCAGCAGCTTCCCACCGGGGGGGGAGTCTAATGAAAAACTGTTTTTT. Full variable domain (remainder filled in from reference TRBV7-9 and TRBJ1-4): DTGVSQNPRHKITKRGQNVTFRCDPISEHNRLYWYRQTLGQGPEFLTYFQNEAQLEKSRLLSDRFSAERPKGSFSTLEIQRTEQGDSAMYLCASSFPPGGESNEKLFFGSGTQLSVL.

The V and J genes are TRBV14 and TRBJ2-2, with D possibly TRBD1 on 5 matching bases. The CDR3 length is 20 residues. The germline gives CDR1 SGHDN, CDR2 FVKESK. V was trimmed by 2 bases and J by 0 bases, leaving 22 bases between them. CDR3 sequence (DNA): TGTGCCAGCAGCCAAAATGGGGCCAGCCCCTATCACGCGAACACCGGGGAGCTGTTTTTT. Translating gives CASSQNGASPYHANTGELFF.

The chain recombines TRBV5-1 with TRBJ2-1; 7 positions match TRBD2. This CDR3 has 15 amino acids. V lost 4 bases to trimming and J lost 5 bases; unmatched junction nucleotides: 9. Germline V gene lookup returns CDR1 SGHRS and CDR2 YFSETQ. The CDR3 sequence is CASSRTAGSDNEQFF. Written as DNA, the CDR3 is TGCGCCAGCAGCCGCACAGCGGGGTCTGACAATGAGCAGTTCTTC.